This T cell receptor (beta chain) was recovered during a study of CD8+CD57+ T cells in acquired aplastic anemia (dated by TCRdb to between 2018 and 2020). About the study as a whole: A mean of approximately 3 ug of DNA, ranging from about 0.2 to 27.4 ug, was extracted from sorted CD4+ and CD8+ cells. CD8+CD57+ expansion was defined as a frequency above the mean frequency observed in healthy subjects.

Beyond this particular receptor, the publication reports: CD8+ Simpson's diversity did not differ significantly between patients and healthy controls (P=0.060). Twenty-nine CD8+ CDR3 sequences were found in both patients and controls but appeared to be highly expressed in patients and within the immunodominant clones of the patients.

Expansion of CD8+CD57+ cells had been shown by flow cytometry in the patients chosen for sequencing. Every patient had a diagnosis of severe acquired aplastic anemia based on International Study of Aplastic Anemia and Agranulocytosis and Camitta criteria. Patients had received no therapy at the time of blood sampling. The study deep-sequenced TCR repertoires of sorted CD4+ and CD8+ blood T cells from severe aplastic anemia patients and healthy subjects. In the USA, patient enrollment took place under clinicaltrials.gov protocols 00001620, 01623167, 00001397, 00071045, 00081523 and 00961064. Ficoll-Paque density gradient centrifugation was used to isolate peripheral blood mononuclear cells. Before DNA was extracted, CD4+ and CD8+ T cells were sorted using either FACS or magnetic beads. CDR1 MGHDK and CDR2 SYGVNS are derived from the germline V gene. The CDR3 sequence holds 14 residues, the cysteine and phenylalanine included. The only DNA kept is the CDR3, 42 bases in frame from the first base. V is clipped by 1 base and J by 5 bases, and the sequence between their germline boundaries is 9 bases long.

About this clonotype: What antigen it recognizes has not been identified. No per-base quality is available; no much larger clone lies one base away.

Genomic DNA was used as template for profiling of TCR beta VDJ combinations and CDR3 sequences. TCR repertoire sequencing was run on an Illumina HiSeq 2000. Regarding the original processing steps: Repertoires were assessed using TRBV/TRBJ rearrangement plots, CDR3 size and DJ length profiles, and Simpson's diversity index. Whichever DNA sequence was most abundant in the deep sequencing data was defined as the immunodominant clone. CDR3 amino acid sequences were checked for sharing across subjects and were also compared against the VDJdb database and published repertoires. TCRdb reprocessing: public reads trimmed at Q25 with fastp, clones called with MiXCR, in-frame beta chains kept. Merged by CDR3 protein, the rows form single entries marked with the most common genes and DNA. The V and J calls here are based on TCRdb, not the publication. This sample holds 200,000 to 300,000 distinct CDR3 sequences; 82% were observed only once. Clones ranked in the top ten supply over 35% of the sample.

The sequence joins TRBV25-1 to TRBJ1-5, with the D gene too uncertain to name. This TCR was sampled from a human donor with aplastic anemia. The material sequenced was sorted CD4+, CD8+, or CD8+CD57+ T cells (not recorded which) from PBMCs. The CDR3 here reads CASSELNSYQPQHF. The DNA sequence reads TGTGCCAGCAGTGAATTGAACAGTTATCAGCCCCAGCATTTT.